In this sample, the clone carrying this T cell receptor (beta chain) turned up once. The antigen is undetermined. The data were produced by immunoSEQ multiplex PCR, yet TCRdb's version contains in-frame clones alone and is incomplete. The sample includes roughly 250,000 clones, under 80% of them seen just once. These data belong to a study of cytotoxic CD8 clonotypes in ibrutinib-treated CLL. Study-wide context: Of the patients, about 12 were relapsed/refractory, over 14 treatment-naive and around 17 IGHV unmutated. Sequencing produced an average of around 250,000 productive templates and 94,082 productive rearrangements per sample.

Genomic DNA for TCR beta libraries, 1.5 to 2 micrograms, came from cryopreserved PBMCs. Study results and caveats: Public clonotypes were rare and shrank or held steady on treatment.

From germline, CDR1 is SNHLY and CDR2 FYNNEI. The V gene lost 10 bases and the J gene lost 2 bases, with 19 bases spanning the gap. The CDR3 contains 15 residues. The chain joins TRBV2 to TRBJ2-3; D may be TRBD1 or TRBD2 (6 bases each). The receptor comes from a human donor with chronic lymphocytic leukemia. The sample in question was PBMCs, obtained after 24 months of ibrutinib treatment. CDR3 DNA sequence: TGTGCCACCTCGCTACGGAGGGGGGTCACAGATACGCAGTATTTT. Protein: CATSLRRGVTDTQYF.